This T cell receptor (beta chain) appears in the sequencing data of a study of patients and donors after allogeneic stem cell transplantation (dated by TCRdb to the early 2020s). Of note for this clonotype: Its antigen is not yet known. No base quality values were provided; no much bigger clone lies one nucleotide off.

The library was built by means of RT-PCR. Sequenced on a NextSeq 550. TCRdb applied fastp at Q25 and MiXCR to the public reads, then kept only in-frame beta chains. When rows share a CDR3 protein, they turn into one entry using the most common DNA and genes. Recorded for this sample are 900,000 to 1,000,000 distinct CDR3 sequences; approximately 18% of them occurred a single time. The ten top clones hold around 5.5% of the sample. There are 16 amino acids in the CDR3, from cysteine to phenylalanine inclusive. Kept here is only the CDR3 DNA, which spans 48 bases and is read in frame from base 1. CDR1 SGHTA and CDR2 FQGNSA are derived from the germline V gene. V is cut by 1 base and J by 0 bases, and the space between the germline ends is 10 bases.

Here the chain combines TRBV7-2 and TRBJ1-3, with the D segment identity uncertain. The sequence derives from a human donor who was either an allogeneic HSCT recipient or a stem cell or donor lymphocyte infusion donor (not recorded which). It is not recorded whose cells these are; they may come from a transplant donor. Specimen: blood, either unsorted or a sorted T cell fraction (not recorded which). The CDR3 region: CASSLGPRASGNTIYF. The DNA sequence is as follows: TGTGCCAGCAGCTTAGGGCCGCGTGCCTCTGGAAACACCATATATTTT.